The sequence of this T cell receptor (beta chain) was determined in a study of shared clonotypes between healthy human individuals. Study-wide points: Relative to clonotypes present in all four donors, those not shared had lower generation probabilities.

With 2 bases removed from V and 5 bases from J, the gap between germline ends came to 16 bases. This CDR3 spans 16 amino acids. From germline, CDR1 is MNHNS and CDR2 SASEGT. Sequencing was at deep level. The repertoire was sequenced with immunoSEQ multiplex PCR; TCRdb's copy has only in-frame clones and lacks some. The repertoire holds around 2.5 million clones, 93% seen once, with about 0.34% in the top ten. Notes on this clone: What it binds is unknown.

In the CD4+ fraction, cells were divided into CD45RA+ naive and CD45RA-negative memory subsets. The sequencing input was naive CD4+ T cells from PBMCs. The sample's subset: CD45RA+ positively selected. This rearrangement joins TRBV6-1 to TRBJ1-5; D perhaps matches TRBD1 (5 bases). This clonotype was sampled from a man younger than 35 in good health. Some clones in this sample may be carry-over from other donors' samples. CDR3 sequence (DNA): TGTGCCAGCAGTGAACGCGCAGGGAGGAGGGATCAGCCCCAGCATTTT. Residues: CASSERAGRRDQPQHF.